This entry describes one TCR beta chain. The sample originates from a study of blood T cell repertoires in COVID-19. Across the whole study: The origin of the acute and convalescent COVID-19 samples was the United States, Italy and Spain. T cells, B-cell-depleted T cells, or PBMCs supplied cDNA or gDNA.

The CDR3 loop spans 12 amino acids. Deletions cut 3 bases from V and 7 bases from J, with 9 bases between. Looked up from germline, CDR1 is SEHNR and CDR2 is FQNEAQ (reference sequence). In the original workflow: Reference gene primer amplification in the assay estimated nucleated cell counts. The method was immunoSEQ multiplex PCR; TCRdb's version includes in-frame clones alone and lacks a portion of them. V, J and clone size are those of that table, while D and trimming were read from the DNA. The profile shows about 300,000 clones, approximately 90% of them singletons. The chain recombines TRBV7-9 with TRBJ1-1, with unresolved D. The sequence derives from a man in his forties with acute or convalescent COVID-19. Sequencing input: peripheral blood. The CDR3 nucleotides are TGTGCCAGCAGCTTCGGGGTAAATGAAGCTTTCTTT. As protein: CASSFGVNEAFF.